These T cell receptor beta chains were read from a single sample in a study of blood T cell repertoires in COVID-19. Generated by immunoSEQ multiplex PCR, the TCRdb table keeps only in-frame clones and is missing some. Of about 130,000 clones in the sample, around 81% were seen once. The sample taken for sequencing was peripheral blood. The receptors derive from a man aged 35-49 years with active or convalescent COVID-19. Both conserved end residues are part of each CDR3. The D gene is left open where the match is weak. The size of a clone is reported for some rows only, either as once, few or many, or as a class for expanded clones.

abundance	v_gene	d_gene	j_gene	CDR3aa	CDR3nt
.	TRBV5-4	.	TRBJ1-1	CASSPTTDSTEAFF	TGTGCCAGCAGCCCGACGACAGACAGCACTGAAGCTTTCTTT
.	TRBV6-5	.	TRBJ1-6	CASKKTGDNSPLHF	TGTGCCAGCAAGAAGACAGGAGATAATTCACCCCTCCACTTT
.	TRBV3-1/TRBV3-2	.	TRBJ2-7	CASRQGYEQYF	TGTGCCAGCAGACAGGGCTACGAGCAGTACTTC
few	TRBV12-5	TRBD1	TRBJ1-6	CASGLVSLTGTAGPFYNSPLHF	TGTGCTAGTGGTTTGGTAAGCCTAACCGGGACAGCCGGACCCTTCTATAATTCACCCCTCCACTTT
.	TRBV7-6	TRBD1	TRBJ1-1	CASSRDSYTEAFF	TGTGCCAGCAGTCGGGACAGCTACACTGAAGCTTTCTTT
.	TRBV7-2	.	TRBJ1-3	CASRERAGNTIYF	TGTGCCAGCCGGGAGAGGGCTGGAAACACCATATATTTT
.	TRBV6-1	.	TRBJ2-5	CASSGAPQGGQETQYF	TGTGCCAGCAGTGGGGCCCCACAGGGAGGGCAAGAGACCCAGTACTTC
.	TRBV11-3	.	TRBJ1-1	CASSLGFGNTEAFF	TGTGCCAGCAGCTTAGGATTCGGGAACACTGAAGCTTTCTTT
once	TRBV6-6	.	TRBJ2-5	CASIKASIQETQYF	TGTGCCAGCATCAAAGCCTCAATCCAAGAGACCCAGTACTTC
.	TRBV6-5	TRBD1	TRBJ2-7	CASRTGTGYSEQYF	TGTGCCAGCAGAACCGGGACAGGGTATTCCGAGCAGTACTTC
.	TRBV25-1	TRBD1	TRBJ1-2	CASSEYQGAGYGYTF	TGTGCCAGCAGTGAATATCAGGGGGCGGGCTATGGCTACACCTTC
.	TRBV4-3	.	TRBJ1-2	CASSQVRALGYGYTF	TGCGCCAGCAGCCAAGTGAGGGCTTTAGGCTATGGCTACACCTTC
.	TRBV7-6	TRBD2	TRBJ2-2	CASSPRTSGGSGELFF	TGTGCCAGCAGCCCCCGGACTAGCGGGGGATCCGGGGAGCTGTTTTTT
.	TRBV7-2	.	TRBJ2-3	CASSPTGMAAGTDTQYF	TGTGCCAGCAGCCCTACAGGGATGGCTGCCGGCACAGATACGCAGTATTTT
.	TRBV5-4	.	TRBJ1-4	CASSLVGYGDEKLFF	TGTGCCAGCAGCTTGGTGGGGTACGGGGATGAAAAACTGTTTTTT
once	TRBV19	.	TRBJ2-5	CATKGVELAGETQYF	TGTGCCACCAAAGGTGTTGAGCTAGCCGGCGAGACCCAGTACTTC
.	TRBV19	TRBD1	TRBJ1-5	CASSMVDRDKPQHF	TGTGCCAGTAGTATGGTGGACAGGGATAAGCCCCAGCATTTT
.	TRBV30	TRBD1	TRBJ2-7	CAWRSGTGIRYEQYF	TGTGCCTGGAGATCCGGGACAGGGATACGCTACGAGCAGTACTTC
.	TRBV19	TRBD1	TRBJ1-6	CASSPGQGASDNSPLHF	TGTGCCAGTTCACCGGGACAGGGGGCTTCGGATAATTCACCCCTCCACTTT
.	TRBV11-2	TRBD2	TRBJ2-5	CASSPSGRGRETQYF	TGTGCCAGCAGCCCTAGCGGTAGGGGCCGGGAGACCCAGTACTTC
few	TRBV30	.	TRBJ1-4	CAWSRAGAWSNEKLFF	TGTGCCTGGAGTAGGGCAGGGGCTTGGAGCAATGAAAAACTGTTTTTT
.	TRBV19	TRBD1	TRBJ1-2	CASSRGDREYGYTF	TGTGCCAGTAGCAGAGGAGACAGGGAATACGGCTACACCTTC
.	TRBV5-1	TRBD1	TRBJ2-7	CASSPGTGGGEQYF	TGCGCCAGCAGCCCCGGGACAGGGGGCGGCGAGCAGTACTTC
once	TRBV5-1	.	TRBJ2-7	CASRVGADRFYEQYF	TGCGCCAGCAGGGTGGGGGCCGACAGGTTCTACGAGCAGTACTTC
.	TRBV6-5	.	TRBJ2-7	CASTRDMSSYEQYF	TGTGCCAGCACCCGGGACATGAGCTCCTACGAGCAGTACTTC
.	TRBV5-1	.	TRBJ2-7	CASSLGTAARFIYEQYF	TGCGCCAGCAGCTTGGGGACAGCCGCAAGGTTTATCTACGAGCAGTACTTC
few	TRBV24-1	TRBD1	TRBJ1-2	CATSDRDSYGYTF	TGTGCCACCAGTGATAGGGACAGCTATGGCTACACCTTC
.	TRBV5-6	TRBD2	TRBJ2-7	CASSQRTGTSGGPYEQYF	TGTGCCAGCAGCCAACGGACAGGGACTAGCGGGGGACCTTACGAGCAGTACTTC
.	TRBV12-3/TRBV12-4	.	TRBJ2-7	CASTLPPMAEQYF	TGTGCCAGCACCTTACCTCCAATGGCAGAGCAGTACTTC
.	TRBV19	TRBD2	TRBJ2-7	CASSRTLAGGTYEQYF	TGTGCCAGTAGTAGGACCCTAGCGGGGGGGACCTACGAGCAGTACTTC
.	TRBV5-1	TRBD2	TRBJ2-2	CASRRGADGELFF	TGCGCCAGCAGGCGGGGGGCGGACGGGGAGCTGTTTTTT
.	TRBV28	TRBD2	TRBJ2-7	CASSSPTSGGYEQYF	TGTGCCAGCAGCTCACCGACTAGCGGGGGCTACGAGCAGTACTTC
few	TRBV7-2	TRBD2	TRBJ2-3	CASSLAGEGPDTQYF	TGTGCCAGCAGCTTAGCGGGGGAGGGCCCAGATACGCAGTATTTT
.	TRBV6-2/TRBV6-3	.	TRBJ1-2	CASSYSAERGGANYGYTF	TGTGCCAGCAGTTACTCGGCGGAGAGAGGGGGGGCTAACTATGGCTACACCTTC
once	TRBV21-1	.	TRBJ2-7	CASSKVTGRRDAYEQYF	TGTGCCAGCAGCAAAGTTACGGGTCGCAGGGATGCCTACGAGCAGTACTTC